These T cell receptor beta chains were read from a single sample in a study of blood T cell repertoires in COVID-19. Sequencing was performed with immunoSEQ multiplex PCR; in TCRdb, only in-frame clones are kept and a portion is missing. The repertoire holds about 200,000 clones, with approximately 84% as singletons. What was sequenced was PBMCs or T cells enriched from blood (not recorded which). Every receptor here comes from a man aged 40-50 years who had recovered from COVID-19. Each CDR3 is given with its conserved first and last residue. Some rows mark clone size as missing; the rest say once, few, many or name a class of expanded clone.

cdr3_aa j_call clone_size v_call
CASSAGQNEKLFF TRBJ1-4 - TRBV18
CASSAASGIYNEQFF TRBJ2-1 - TRBV6-5
CASTTHGGPQHF TRBJ1-5 - TRBV6-6
CASSPTGLWSGTCF TRBJ2-7 - TRBV6-5
CASSLSSGWGNTEAFF TRBJ1-1 - TRBV7-2
CATSRGGGRRNEQFF TRBJ2-1 once TRBV15
CASRSSGYTEAFF TRBJ1-1 - TRBV28
CASSFRPTVFTDTQYF TRBJ2-3 - TRBV11-2
CASSVATGNNPYEQYF TRBJ2-7 - TRBV9
CATSGANPTLGRGYGYTF TRBJ1-2 - TRBV24-1
CAISFDGDYGYTF TRBJ1-2 - TRBV10-3
CASSADSGGGSYTF TRBJ1-2 - TRBV9
CATWGQGYNSPLHF TRBJ1-6 - TRBV10-3